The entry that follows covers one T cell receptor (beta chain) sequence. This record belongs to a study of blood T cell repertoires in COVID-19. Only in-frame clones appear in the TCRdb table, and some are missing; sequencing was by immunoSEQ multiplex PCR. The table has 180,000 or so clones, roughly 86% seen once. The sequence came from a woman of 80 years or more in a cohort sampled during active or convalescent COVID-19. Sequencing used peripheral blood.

The CDR3 region has the DNA TGTGCCAGCAGCTTAATTGGCGGGACCCACTACGAGCAGTACGTC. The encoded protein is CASSLIGGTHYEQYV. V and J are TRBV7-9 and TRBJ2-7; D may be TRBD2 (6 bases). Germline V gene sequence: CDR1 SEHNR, CDR2 FQNEAQ (reference sequence). The CDR3 loop spans 15 amino acids. The ends were cut back, 2 bases at V and 3 bases at J, with 14 bases in the middle.